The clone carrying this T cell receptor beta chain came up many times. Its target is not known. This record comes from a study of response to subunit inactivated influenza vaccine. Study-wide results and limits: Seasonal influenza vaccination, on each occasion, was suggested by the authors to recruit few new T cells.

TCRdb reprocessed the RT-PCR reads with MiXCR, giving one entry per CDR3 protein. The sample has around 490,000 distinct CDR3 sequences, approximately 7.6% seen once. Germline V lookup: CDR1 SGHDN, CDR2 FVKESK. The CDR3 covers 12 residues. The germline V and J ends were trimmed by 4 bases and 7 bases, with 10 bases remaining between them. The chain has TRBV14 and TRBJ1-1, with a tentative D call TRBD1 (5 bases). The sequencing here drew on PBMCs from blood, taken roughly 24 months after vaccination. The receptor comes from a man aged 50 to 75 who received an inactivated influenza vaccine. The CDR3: CASSRRDHEAFF. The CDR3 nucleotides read TGTGCCAGCAGCCGCCGGGACCATGAAGCTTTCTTT.